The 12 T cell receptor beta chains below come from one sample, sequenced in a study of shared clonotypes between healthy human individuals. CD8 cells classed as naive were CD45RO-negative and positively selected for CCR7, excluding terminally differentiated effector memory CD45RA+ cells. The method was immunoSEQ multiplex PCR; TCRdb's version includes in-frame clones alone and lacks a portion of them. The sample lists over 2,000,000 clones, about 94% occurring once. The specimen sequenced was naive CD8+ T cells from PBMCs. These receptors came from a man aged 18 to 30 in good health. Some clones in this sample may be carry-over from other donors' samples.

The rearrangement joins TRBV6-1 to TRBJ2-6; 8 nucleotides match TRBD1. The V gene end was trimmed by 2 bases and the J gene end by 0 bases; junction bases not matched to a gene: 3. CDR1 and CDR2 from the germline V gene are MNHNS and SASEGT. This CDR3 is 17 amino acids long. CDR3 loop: CASSERDRFSGANVLTF. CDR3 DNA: TGTGCCAGCAGTGAACGGGACAGGTTCTCTGGGGCCAACGTCCTGACTTTC.

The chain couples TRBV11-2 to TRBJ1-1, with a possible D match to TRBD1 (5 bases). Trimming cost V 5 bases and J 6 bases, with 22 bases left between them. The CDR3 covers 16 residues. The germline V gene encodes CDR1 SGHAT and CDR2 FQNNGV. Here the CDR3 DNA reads TGTGCCAGCAGCCCGCCCCCTTTTCTCAGGGACGCTGAAGCTTTCTTT. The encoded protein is CASSPPPFLRDAEAFF.

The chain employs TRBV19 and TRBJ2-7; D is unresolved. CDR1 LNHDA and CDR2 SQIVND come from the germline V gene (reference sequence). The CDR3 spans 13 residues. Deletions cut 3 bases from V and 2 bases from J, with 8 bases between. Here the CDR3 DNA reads TGTGCCAGTAGTATGCGGATCACCTACGAGCAGTACTTC. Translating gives CASSMRITYEQYF.

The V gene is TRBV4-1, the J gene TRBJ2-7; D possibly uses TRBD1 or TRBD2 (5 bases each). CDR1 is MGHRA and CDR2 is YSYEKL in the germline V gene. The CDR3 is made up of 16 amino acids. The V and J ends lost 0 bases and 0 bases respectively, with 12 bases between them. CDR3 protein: CASSQDQRGDSYEQYF. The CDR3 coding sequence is TGCGCCAGCAGCCAAGATCAAAGGGGAGACTCCTACGAGCAGTACTTC.

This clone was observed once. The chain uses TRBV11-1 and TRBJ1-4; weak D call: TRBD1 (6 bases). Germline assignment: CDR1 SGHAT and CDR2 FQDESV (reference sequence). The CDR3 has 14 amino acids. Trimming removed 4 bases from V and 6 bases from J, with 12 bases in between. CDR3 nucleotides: TGTGCCAGCAGCTCAACAGGGAGGCATGAAAAACTGTTTTTT. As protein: CASSSTGRHEKLFF.

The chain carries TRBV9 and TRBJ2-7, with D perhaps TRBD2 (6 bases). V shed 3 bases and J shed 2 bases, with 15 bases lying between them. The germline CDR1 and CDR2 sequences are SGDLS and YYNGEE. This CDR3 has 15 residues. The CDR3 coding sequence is TGTGCCAGCAGCGCGGGGGTGGGCTTTACCTACGAGCAGTACTTC. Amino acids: CASSAGVGFTYEQYF.

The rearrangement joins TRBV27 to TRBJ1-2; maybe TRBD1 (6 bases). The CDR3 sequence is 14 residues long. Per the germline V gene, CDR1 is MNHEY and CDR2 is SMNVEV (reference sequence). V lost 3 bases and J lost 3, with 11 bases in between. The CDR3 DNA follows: TGTGCCAGCAGTTTCTCGGGGGCTCACTATGGCTACACCTTC. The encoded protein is CASSFSGAHYGYTF.

The CDR3 bases are TGTGCCACCAGCAGGCCGACAGGAGGCACAGATACGCAGTATTTT. This sequence encodes CATSRPTGGTDTQYF. J is TRBJ2-3 and V is TRBV15, with D perhaps matching TRBD1 (6 bases). Per the germline V gene, CDR1 is LNHNV and CDR2 is YYDKDF (reference sequence). The CDR3 runs 15 residues. The V and J ends lost 3 bases and 1 base respectively, with 11 bases between them.

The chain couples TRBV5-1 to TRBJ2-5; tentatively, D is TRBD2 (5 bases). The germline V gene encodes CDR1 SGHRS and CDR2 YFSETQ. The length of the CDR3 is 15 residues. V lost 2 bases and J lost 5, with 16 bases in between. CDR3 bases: TGCGCCAGCAGCTTTTCCCGACTACGCGCGGAGACCCAGTACTTC. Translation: CASSFSRLRAETQYF.

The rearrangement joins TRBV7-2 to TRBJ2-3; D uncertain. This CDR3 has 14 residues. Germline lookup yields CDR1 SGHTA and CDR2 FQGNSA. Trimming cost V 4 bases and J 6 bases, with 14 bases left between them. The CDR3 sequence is CASSWTTGADTQYF. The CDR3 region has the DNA TGTGCCAGCAGCTGGACGACTGGTGCCGATACGCAGTATTTT.

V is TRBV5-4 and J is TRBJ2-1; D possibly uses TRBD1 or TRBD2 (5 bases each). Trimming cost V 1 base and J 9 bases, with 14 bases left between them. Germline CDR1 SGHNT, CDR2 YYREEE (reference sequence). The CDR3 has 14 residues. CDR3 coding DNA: TGTGCCAGCAGCTTGCCTAGCTTTGGGGGTGAGCAGTTCTTC. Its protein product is CASSLPSFGGEQFF.

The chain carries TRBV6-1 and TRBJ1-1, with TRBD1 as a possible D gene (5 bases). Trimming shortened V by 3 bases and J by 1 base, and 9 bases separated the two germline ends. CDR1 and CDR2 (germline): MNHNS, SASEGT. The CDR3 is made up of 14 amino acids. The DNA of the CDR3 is TGTGCCAGCAGTGACAGGGCCGGGAACACTGAAGCTTTCTTT. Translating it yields CASSDRAGNTEAFF.